This T cell receptor (beta chain) was profiled in a study of blood T cells in healthy people across ages. About the study: About one barcoded beta molecule was captured per two T cells (by template switching). General study points: Roughly linearly, TCR beta diversity per million T cells fell as age increased. Possibly, changes in expanded clonotypes were confounded because donor CMV status was unknown. Underestimates were what the diversity estimates from one million T cells were considered to be.

Primed by a sample-barcoded 5' primer and a J-beta primer mix, a second PCR proceeded for 7 to 11 cycles. MiXCR, applied by TCRdb to the 5' RACE reads, yields one record per CDR3 protein. Of around 620,000 distinct CDR3 sequences in the sample, 25% to 30% were seen once. V lost 2 bases to trimming and J lost 5 bases, with 23 bases between them. There are 18 residues in the CDR3. The germline V gene encodes CDR1 MNHEY and CDR2 SVGEGT. This clonotype was seen a few times. Its antigen is unknown. Sequencing was done on a sample of blood. This receptor was obtained from a woman between 65 and 79 years old in good health. The chain carries TRBV6-2 or TRBV6-3 and TRBJ2-3; D is perhaps TRBD1 (5 bases). CDR3: CASSYLFARPGPGDTQYF. The CDR3 DNA follows: TGTGCCAGCAGTTACCTGTTCGCTCGACCAGGGCCGGGAGATACGCAGTATTTT.